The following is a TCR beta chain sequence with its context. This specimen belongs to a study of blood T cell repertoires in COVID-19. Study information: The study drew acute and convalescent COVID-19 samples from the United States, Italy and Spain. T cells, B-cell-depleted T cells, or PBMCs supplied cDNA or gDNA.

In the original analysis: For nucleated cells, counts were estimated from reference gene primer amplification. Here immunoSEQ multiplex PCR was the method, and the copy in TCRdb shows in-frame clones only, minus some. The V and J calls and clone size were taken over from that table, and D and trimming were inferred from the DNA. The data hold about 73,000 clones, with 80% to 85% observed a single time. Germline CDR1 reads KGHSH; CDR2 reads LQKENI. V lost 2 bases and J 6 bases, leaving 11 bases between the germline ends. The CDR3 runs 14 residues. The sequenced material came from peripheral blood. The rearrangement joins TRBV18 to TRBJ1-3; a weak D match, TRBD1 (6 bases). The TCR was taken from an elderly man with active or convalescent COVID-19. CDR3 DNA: TGTGCCAGCTCACCATGGACAGATGAAAACACCATATATTTT. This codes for CASSPWTDENTIYF.